A single sample gave rise to the 28 T cell receptor beta chains below, sequenced in a study of shared clonotypes between healthy human individuals. This table comes from immunoSEQ multiplex PCR, and its TCRdb copy is limited to in-frame clones, with some not included. The table lists roughly 2.4 million clones, approximately 94% of them singletons, with around 0.13% in the top ten. The source material was naive CD4+ T cells sorted from blood. Documented subset: CD45RA+ positively selected. Source of these receptors: a man between 18 and 29 years old in good health.

V is TRBV13 and J is TRBJ1-3, with 9 bases identical to TRBD1. The germline gives CDR1 PRHDT, CDR2 FYEKMQ (reference sequence). This CDR3 is 19 amino acids long. The V and J ends lost 5 bases and 0 bases, in that order; junction bases with no gene match: 14. CDR3 sequence (DNA): TGTGCCAGCAGCAGTCTCCGGGACAGGGTTCTTCGCTCTGGAAACACCATATATTTT. Translating gives CASSSLRDRVLRSGNTIYF.

The rearrangement joins TRBV5-4 to TRBJ2-3; the D is unclear. CDR1 is SGHNT and CDR2 is YYREEE in the germline V gene (reference sequence). This CDR3 has 13 residues. V lost 2 bases to trimming and J lost 7 bases, with 11 bases between them. The CDR3 region is CASSFDPNYTQYF. The DNA of the CDR3 is TGTGCCAGCAGCTTCGATCCTAATTATACGCAGTATTTT.

This clone came up once. The rearrangement joins TRBV5-1 to TRBJ2-7, with D uncertain. V was cut by 0 bases and J by 3 bases, with 7 bases left in between. The CDR3 loop spans 13 amino acids. Germline CDR1 is SGHRS and CDR2 is YFSETQ. The CDR3 DNA reads TGCGCCAGCAGCTTGGAGGCCAACTACGAGCAGTACTTC. Its translation is CASSLEANYEQYF. Drawing the rest from reference TRBV5-1 and TRBJ2-7, the complete variable domain is KAGVTQTPRYLIKTRGQQVTLSCSPISGHRSVSWYQQTPGQGLQFLFEYFSETQRNKGNFPGRFSGRQFSNSRSEMNVSTLELGDSALYLCASSLEANYEQYFGPGTRLTVT.

Details on this clone: The sample contains more than one DNA sequence encoding this CDR3. The genes are TRBV9 and TRBJ2-2; unclear D gene. Germline V gives CDR1 SGDLS, CDR2 YYNGEE. The CDR3 length is 14 residues. Trimming pared 0 bases from V and 4 bases from J, leaving 7 bases between. The CDR3 DNA reads as TGTGCCAGCAGCGTAGAGGGCACCACCGGGGAGCTGTTTTTT. Its translation is CASSVEGTTGELFF.

V usage is TRBV9 and J usage is TRBJ2-1, with TRBD2 matching 11 bases. This CDR3 contains 17 residues. CDR1 is SGDLS and CDR2 is YYNGEE in the germline V gene. J lost 5 bases, V lost 0 bases, and 7 bases had no gene match. CDR3 sequence reads: CASSVGVSGRVNNEQFF. The DNA of the CDR3 is TGTGCCAGCAGCGTAGGGGTTAGCGGGAGGGTTAACAATGAGCAGTTCTTC.

The rearrangement joins TRBV2 to TRBJ2-1, with 14 bases fitting TRBD2. The CDR3 is 15 residues long. Germline-derived CDR1 and CDR2 are SNHLY and FYNNEI. Unmatched junction bases numbered 7, after V lost 6 bases and J lost 9 bases. CDR3 residues: CASSETGTSGSEQFF. The CDR3 DNA sequence: TGTGCCAGCAGCGAGACCGGGACTAGCGGGAGTGAGCAGTTCTTC.

The genes are TRBV10-3 and TRBJ2-7, with D perhaps TRBD1 (5 bases). The CDR3 runs 13 residues. V lost 7 bases and J 0 bases, leaving 10 bases between the germline ends. Per germline, CDR1 ENHRY and CDR2 SYGVKD. CDR3 nucleotide sequence: TGTGCCATCAACCCTGACAGCTCCTACGAGCAGTACTTC. This gives the protein CAINPDSSYEQYF.

This rearrangement joins TRBV10-3 to TRBJ1-2, with no clear D. CDR1 and CDR2 from the germline V gene are ENHRY and SYGVKD. The V and J ends lost 0 bases and 3 bases respectively, with 8 bases between them. CDR3 length: 14 amino acids. The CDR3 loop is CAISESAVYYGYTF. CDR3 coding DNA: TGTGCCATCAGTGAGTCCGCAGTCTACTATGGCTACACCTTC.

The chain uses TRBV30 and TRBJ1-2, with D uncertain. CDR1 and CDR2 from the germline V gene are GTSNPN and SVGIG (reference sequence). The CDR3 length is 15 residues. The ends were cut back, 0 bases at V and 2 bases at J, with 13 bases in the middle. For the CDR3, the DNA is TGTGCCTGGAGTGTACGGGCAGCAACGAACTATGGCTACACCTTC. This sequence encodes CAWSVRAATNYGYTF.

V is TRBV6-6 and J is TRBJ2-7; TRBD2 might be the D (5 bases). The V gene lost 6 bases and the J gene lost 5 bases, with 8 bases spanning the gap. Germline V CDR1 and CDR2: MNHNY, SVGAGI (reference sequence). This CDR3 comprises 11 residues. DNA for the CDR3: TGTGCCAGCAGGAGGGAAAACGAGCAGTACTTC. Protein: CASRRENEQYF.

The rearrangement links TRBV27 to TRBJ2-6; no firm D call. Between the trimmed V and J ends, which lost 5 bases and 1 base, there was a span of 15 bases. From germline, CDR1 is MNHEY and CDR2 SMNVEV (reference sequence). The CDR3 sequence is 17 residues long. In DNA form, the CDR3 reads TGTGCCAGCAGTCCCGCATTTAAGTGGTCTGGGGCCAACGTCCTGACTTTC. It codes for CASSPAFKWSGANVLTF.

V and J are TRBV6-1 and TRBJ2-2; no reliable D call. Germline lookup yields CDR1 MNHNS and CDR2 SASEGT. V was cut by 7 bases and J by 0 bases, with 12 bases left in between. This CDR3 contains 15 residues. In DNA form, the CDR3 reads TGTGCCAGCATTTATGGAAGGGCGAACACCGGGGAGCTGTTTTTT. Protein: CASIYGRANTGELFF.

V gene TRBV2 combines with J gene TRBJ2-5, with a weak D call TRBD1 (6 bases). V lost 6 bases, J lost 1 base, and 18 bases lay in between. The CDR3 spans 16 residues. Looked up from germline, CDR1 is SNHLY and CDR2 is FYNNEI. The CDR3 region has the DNA TGTGCCAGCAGCCCCAGGTCCTGGGACACCCAAGAGACCCAGTACTTC. It is translated as CASSPRSWDTQETQYF.

To note about this clone: Other DNA sequences in the same sample also yield this CDR3. The chain links TRBV29-1 to TRBJ1-1, with 7 bases that match TRBD1. The germline CDR1 and CDR2 sequences are SQVTM and ANQGSEA. J gave up 1 base and V 6 bases, and 5 bases lay outside the gene matches. The CDR3 covers 13 residues. CDR3 sequence: CSVRGQANTEAFF. Written as DNA, the CDR3 is TGCAGCGTCAGAGGACAGGCGAACACTGAAGCTTTCTTT. Combining the CDR3 with reference TRBV29-1 and TRBJ1-1 gives the whole variable domain SAVISQKPSRDICQRGTSLTIQCQVDSQVTMMFWYRQQPGQSLTLIATANQGSEATYESGFVIDKFPISRPNLTFSTLTVSNMSPEDSSIYLCSVRGQANTEAFFGQGTRLTVV.

The J gene is TRBJ1-3, the V gene TRBV5-4; D gene ambiguous. The V end lost 5 bases, the J end lost 1 base, and 16 bases lay between the germline ends. The CDR3 is 16 residues long. Germline V gives CDR1 SGHNT, CDR2 YYREEE (reference sequence). The CDR3 coding sequence is TGTGCCAGCAGTTCCGCGCCGAAGCAATCTGGAAACACCATATATTTT. As protein: CASSSAPKQSGNTIYF. Using reference TRBV5-4 and TRBJ1-3 for the parts outside the CDR3, the full variable domain is ETGVTQSPTHLIKTRGQQVTLRCSSQSGHNTVSWYQQALGQGPQFIFQYYREEENGRGNFPPRFSGLQFPNYSSELNVNALELDDSALYLCASSSAPKQSGNTIYFGEGSWLTVV.

The chain employs TRBV30 and TRBJ2-1, with 9 nucleotides matching TRBD2. Germline V lookup: CDR1 GTSNPN, CDR2 SVGIG (reference sequence). This CDR3 has 19 amino acids. Losses at the gene ends were 0 bases for V and 5 bases for J; bases not matched to a gene: 17. CDR3 bases: TGTGCCTGGAGTGTACTGATCCTACCCGGGACTAGCTTCCACAATGAGCAGTTCTTC. Amino acid sequence: CAWSVLILPGTSFHNEQFF.

The V and J genes are TRBV7-2 and TRBJ1-6; no definite D call. The V end was cut by 3 bases, the J end by 0 bases, with 9 bases between. Germline assignment: CDR1 SGHTA and CDR2 FQGNSA. The CDR3 spans 16 residues. The chain's CDR3 is CASSFRPRSYNSPLHF. The CDR3 DNA is TGTGCCAGCAGCTTTCGGCCTCGCTCCTATAATTCACCCCTCCACTTT.

CDR3 DNA sequence: TGTGCCAGCAGCGGGTTAGCGGGAGAAGGAACAGATACGCAGTATTTT. Its translation: CASSGLAGEGTDTQYF. This chain links TRBV5-6 with TRBJ2-3; 9 bases align to TRBD2. In germline, CDR1 is SGHDT, CDR2 YYEEEE. This CDR3 contains 16 residues. The V segment lost 4 bases and the J segment 3 bases; nucleotides outside the gene matches: 9.

Note on this clone: Other nucleotide sequences in the sample specify the same CDR3. V gene TRBV10-3 combines with J gene TRBJ2-1; TRBD2 matches at 8 bases. The V and J ends lost 4 bases and 8 bases, in that order; junction bases with no gene match: 1. Germline CDR1 is ENHRY and CDR2 is SYGVKD. The CDR3 loop spans 12 amino acids. CDR3 DNA: TGTGCCATCAGTGCGGGAGGGGATGAGCAGTTCTTC. Translated, it gives CAISAGGDEQFF.

V and J are TRBV2 and TRBJ1-1; no definite D call. Trimming removed 7 bases from V and 0 bases from J, with 12 bases in between. The germline gives CDR1 SNHLY, CDR2 FYNNEI. The CDR3 is 14 amino acids. This chain's CDR3 is CASKVRQLNTEAFF. In nucleotides, the CDR3 is TGTGCCAGCAAAGTCAGGCAACTGAACACTGAAGCTTTCTTT.

The chain couples TRBV10-3 to TRBJ2-1, with 8 bases lining up with TRBD1. This CDR3 is 15 amino acids long. In germline, CDR1 is ENHRY, CDR2 SYGVKD. V was clipped by 5 bases and J by 3 bases; unmatched bases: 6. This CDR3 reads CAISNQGANYNEQFF. CDR3 DNA sequence: TGTGCCATCAGTAATCAGGGGGCAAACTACAATGAGCAGTTCTTC.

This clone was detected a few times. The chain recombines TRBV19 with TRBJ1-6; tentatively, D is TRBD1 (6 bases). V lost 2 bases and J 9 bases, leaving 8 bases between the germline ends. From germline, CDR1 is LNHDA and CDR2 SQIVND (reference sequence). The CDR3 is 13 residues long. As DNA, the CDR3 is TGTGCCAGTAGTATACTAGGGGGTTCACCCCTCCACTTT. Translation gives CASSILGGSPLHF.

This chain uses TRBV19 with TRBJ2-7, with 8 bases fitting TRBD1. CDR3 size: 15 residues. V lost 4 bases, J lost 7 bases, and 12 bases stayed unmatched. Germline V gene lookup returns CDR1 LNHDA and CDR2 SQIVND (reference sequence). CDR3 protein: CASSTPVRGRVEQYF. The CDR3 nucleotides are TGTGCCAGTAGTACCCCCGTCAGGGGGCGTGTGGAGCAGTACTTC. The whole variable domain, remainder taken from reference TRBV19 and TRBJ2-7, is DGGITQSPKYLFRKEGQNVTLSCEQNLNHDAMYWYRQDPGQGLRLIYYSQIVNDFQKGDIAEGYSVSREKKESFPLTVTSAQKNPTAFYLCASSTPVRGRVEQYFGPGTRLTVT.

V is TRBV30 and J is TRBJ2-3, with no clear D. This CDR3 contains 10 residues. Deletions cut 7 bases from V and 5 bases from J, with 7 bases between. CDR1 GTSNPN and CDR2 SVGIG come from the germline V gene (reference sequence). The CDR3 sequence is CASSVDTQYF. CDR3 nucleotide sequence: TGTGCCTCTTCGGTAGATACGCAGTATTTT.

This sequence joins TRBV7-2 and TRBJ2-7; a possible D gene is TRBD2 (6 bases). Germline CDR1 is SGHTA and CDR2 is FQGNSA. V was shortened by 4 bases and J by 3 bases, with 13 bases between the two germline ends. This CDR3 is built from 14 residues. CDR3 residues: CASSSGTGFYEQYF. Written as DNA, the CDR3 is TGTGCCAGCAGCTCCGGGACTGGGTTCTACGAGCAGTACTTC.

The gene calls are TRBV30 and TRBJ2-1, with D tentatively TRBD1 or TRBD2 (6 bases each). There are 16 residues in the CDR3. Germline V gene lookup returns CDR1 GTSNPN and CDR2 SVGIG (reference sequence). The V end was cut by 1 base, the J end by 0 bases, with 13 bases between. In nucleotides, the CDR3 is TGTGCCTGGAGTGGGGGGGCGGATAGCTCCTACAATGAGCAGTTCTTC. It translates to CAWSGGADSSYNEQFF.

This clone has just a few counts. The J gene is TRBJ1-2, the V gene TRBV29-1, with TRBD1 identical over 7 bases. The V segment lost 1 base and the J segment 5 bases; nucleotides outside the gene matches: 4. CDR3 length: 13 residues. From germline, CDR1 is SQVTM and CDR2 ANQGSEA. The CDR3 nucleotides are TGCAGCGTTGAAGGAGCAGGGGGGTATGGCTACACCTTC. This codes for CSVEGAGGYGYTF. Combining the CDR3 with reference TRBV29-1 and TRBJ1-2 gives the whole variable domain SAVISQKPSRDICQRGTSLTIQCQVDSQVTMMFWYRQQPGQSLTLIATANQGSEATYESGFVIDKFPISRPNLTFSTLTVSNMSPEDSSIYLCSVEGAGGYGYTFGSGTRLTVV.

This chain uses TRBV5-1 with TRBJ1-2, with 11 bases matching TRBD1. The CDR3 loop spans 15 amino acids. Trimming took 3 bases from V and 3 from J; bases not matched to a gene: 4. Germline loops: CDR1 SGHRS, CDR2 YFSETQ. The CDR3 loop reads CASSWTGGEDYGYTF. Written as DNA, the CDR3 is TGCGCCAGCAGCTGGACAGGGGGCGAGGACTATGGCTACACCTTC.